The 6 T cell receptor beta chains below were found in one sample sequenced in a study of blood T cells in healthy people across ages. It was with a sample-barcoded 5' primer and a J-beta primer mix that a second PCR of roughly 6 to 12 cycles was run. TCRdb recomputed calls from the 5' RACE reads with MiXCR, one row per CDR3 protein. Among 650,000 to 1,000,000 distinct CDR3 sequences listed, roughly 40% were seen once. Sample: blood. The receptors stem from a man younger than 30 in good health.

Concerning this clonotype itself: A junction end diverges from the germline sequence, so it may reflect a read error. The rearrangement links TRBV12-3 or TRBV12-4 to TRBJ2-3, with 11 bases aligning to TRBD2. There are 15 residues in the CDR3. For the CDR3, the DNA is TGTGCCAGCAGTGTAGCGGGGGGGCAAGGAGATACGCAGTATTTT. Its protein product is CASSVAGGQGDTQYF.

In regard to this clonotype: At one end, the junction sequence differs from germline, possibly due to a read error. The gene calls are TRBV12-3 or TRBV12-4 and TRBJ2-5; tentative D call: TRBD2 (5 bases). This CDR3 has 15 amino acids. The CDR3 coding sequence is TGTGCCGGCAGAAATGCCGGACTTGCTACGGAGACCCAGTACTTC. Translating it yields CAGRNAGLATETQYF.

The chain couples TRBV6-6 to TRBJ2-6; D not resolved. CDR1 is MNHNY, CDR2 SVGAGI, per germline (reference sequence). V was clipped by 6 bases and J by 4 bases, with 13 bases between them. This CDR3 region has 15 residues. CDR3 amino acids: CASRGLSSGANVLTF. Here the CDR3 DNA reads TGTGCCAGCAGAGGGCTGTCGAGCGGGGCCAACGTCCTGACTTTC.

This clonotype was seen a few times. This chain uses TRBV7-2 with TRBJ1-2; the match to TRBD1 covers 9 bases. The CDR3 length is 16 residues. Germline-derived CDR1 and CDR2 are SGHTA and FQGNSA. V lost 4 bases to trimming and J lost 0 bases; unmatched junction nucleotides: 6. Here the CDR3 reads CASSSSGDRANYGYTF. CDR3 DNA sequence: TGTGCCAGCAGCTCAAGCGGGGACAGGGCTAACTATGGCTACACCTTC.

The V call is TRBV11-1, the J call TRBJ2-3, with TRBD2 matching over 7 bases. This CDR3 is 18 amino acids long. V trimming: 5 bases; J trimming: 6 bases; junction bases outside the gene matches: 20. CDR1 is SGHAT and CDR2 is FQDESV in the germline V gene (reference sequence). Here the CDR3 reads CASSPRGRGSAGHDTQYF. CDR3 DNA: TGTGCCAGCAGCCCCCGGGGTCGGGGATCAGCGGGGCACGATACGCAGTATTTT. The whole variable domain, remainder taken from reference TRBV11-1 and TRBJ2-3, is EAEVAQSPRYKITEKSQAVAFWCDPISGHATLYWYRQILGQGPELLVQFQDESVVDDSQLPKDRFSAERLKGVDSTLKIQPAELGDSAMYLCASSPRGRGSAGHDTQYFGPGTRLTVL.

The rearrangement joins TRBV7-9 to TRBJ2-1; D possibly matches TRBD1 or TRBD2 (6 bases each). V lost 8 bases and J lost 13, with 27 bases in between. The CDR3 sequence is 15 residues long. The germline V gene encodes CDR1 SEHNR and CDR2 FQNEAQ (reference sequence). CDR3 sequence reads: CASAGGRDGQETQFF. DNA of the CDR3: TGTGCCAGCGCTGGGGGGCGGGACGGACAAGAGACCCAGTTCTTC. Together with reference TRBV7-9 and TRBJ2-1, the CDR3 gives the full variable domain: DTGVSQNPRHKITKRGQNVTFRCDPISEHNRLYWYRQTLGQGPEFLTYFQNEAQLEKSRLLSDRFSAERPKGSFSTLEIQRTEQGDSAMYLCASAGGRDGQETQFFGPGTRLTVL.